Below are 14 T cell receptor beta chains sequenced from a single sample in a study of regulatory T cells in long-lasting Graves disease. To make TCR beta libraries, researchers used iRepertoire HTBI primers and Arm-PCR of CDR3 regions. TCRdb fed the multiplex PCR reads into MiXCR, producing one record per CDR3 protein. The table shows approximately 350,000 distinct CDR3 sequences, with more than 20% occurring only once. Regarding time point: persistent/refractory GD, antithyroid drugs over 5 years with positive TRAb. Making the TCR library involved RNA that had been extracted from PBMCs. This material consisted of peripheral blood mononuclear cells (PBMCs), taken when the disease was refractory, from a patient treated with antithyroid drugs. The receptors originated from a woman in her forties with Graves disease.

This clonotype was recorded many times. This chain uses TRBV25-1 with TRBJ1-4; D is undetermined. Between the trimmed V and J ends, which lost 3 bases and 8 bases, there was a span of 13 bases. CDR3 size: 14 residues. Germline values: CDR1 MGHDK, CDR2 SYGVNS. CDR3 region: CASSESRTEEKLFF. In nucleotides, the CDR3 is TGTGCCAGCAGTGAGAGTCGAACGGAAGAAAAACTGTTTTTT.

The chain recombines TRBV4-2 with TRBJ2-5; 10 nucleotides agree with TRBD2. Germline lookup yields CDR1 LGHNA and CDR2 YNFKEQ. Losses at the gene ends were 1 base for V and 4 bases for J; bases not matched to a gene: 6. The CDR3 covers 16 residues. The CDR3 is CASSQVLLAGRETQYF. The CDR3 DNA is TGTGCCAGCAGCCAAGTTTTACTAGCGGGACGAGAGACCCAGTACTTC.

CDR3 sequence: CARGLAGSNEQFF. As DNA, the CDR3 is TGTGCCAGAGGACTAGCGGGAAGCAATGAGCAGTTCTTC. V is TRBV2 and J is TRBJ2-1; 12 positions match TRBD2. V trimming: 9 bases; J trimming: 6 bases; junction bases outside the gene matches: 3. Germline CDR1 SNHLY, CDR2 FYNNEI. CDR3 length: 13 amino acids.

V and J are TRBV4-1 and TRBJ1-3; 8 nucleotides align to TRBD1. The CDR3 runs 17 residues. J was trimmed by 7 bases and V by 1 base; bases with no gene match: 12. CDR1 MGHRA and CDR2 YSYEKL come from the germline V gene. This chain's CDR3 is CASSQALGQGTRNTIYF. For the CDR3, the DNA is TGCGCCAGCAGCCAAGCGTTAGGACAGGGAACACGGAACACCATATATTTT.

This clonotype was observed a few times. CDR3 in DNA: TGTGCCAGTAGTTCACAAGCGGCAGGTTCACCCCTCCACTTT. Translation gives CASSSQAAGSPLHF. This chain connects TRBV19 to TRBJ1-6; D gene uncertain. In germline, CDR1 is LNHDA, CDR2 SQIVND (reference sequence). With 5 bases removed from V and 9 bases from J, the gap between germline ends came to 14 bases. This CDR3 spans 14 amino acids. Full variable domain (remainder filled in from reference TRBV19 and TRBJ1-6): DGGITQSPKYLFRKEGQNVTLSCEQNLNHDAMYWYRQDPGQGLRLIYYSQIVNDFQKGDIAEGYSVSREKKESFPLTVTSAQKNPTAFYLCASSSQAAGSPLHFGNGTRLTVT.

Comments on this clonotype: One junction end disagrees with the germline gene, perhaps due to a read error. The rearrangement joins TRBV2 to TRBJ1-1, with no clear D. From germline, CDR1 is SNHLY and CDR2 FYNNEI. The CDR3 is 15 amino acids. DNA for the CDR3: TGTGCCAGCAGTCAAATATTAGCCACAAACACTGACGCTTTCTTT. Translated, it gives CASSQILATNTDAFF.

CDR3 loop: CASSPPHGQETQYF. DNA of the CDR3: TGTGCCAGCTCACCACCCCATGGACAAGAGACCCAGTACTTC. The chain joins TRBV18 to TRBJ2-5; D unclear. Trimming removed 0 bases at V and 2 bases at J, with 7 bases between. CDR1 is KGHSH, CDR2 LQKENI, per germline. The CDR3 spans 14 residues.

This clonotype showed up many times. The chain has TRBV10-3 and TRBJ1-4; D is uncertain. This CDR3 region has 13 residues. Germline V gives CDR1 ENHRY, CDR2 SYGVKD. V shed 3 bases and J shed 8 bases, with 10 bases lying between them. CDR3 residues: CAISEGIGEKLFF. CDR3 sequence (DNA): TGTGCCATCAGTGAAGGGATTGGCGAAAAACTGTTTTTT.

The V and J genes are TRBV20-1 and TRBJ2-7; perhaps TRBD1 as D (7 bases). The CDR3 is 14 amino acids. Germline CDR1 reads DFQATT; CDR2 reads SNEGSKA (reference sequence). Trimming shortened V by 5 bases and J by 1 base, and 15 bases separated the two germline ends. CDR3: CSAPKEGASYEQYF. Written as DNA, the CDR3 is TGCAGTGCTCCAAAGGAGGGGGCTTCCTACGAGCAGTACTTC.

CDR3: CASGWTSLGEQYF. DNA for the CDR3: TGTGCCAGCGGCTGGACTAGCTTAGGCGAGCAGTACTTC. The chain carries TRBV6-1 and TRBJ2-7, with TRBD2 matching 8 bases. CDR3 length equals 13 residues. V shed 8 bases and J 6 bases; nucleotides not matched to a gene: 9. Germline V gives CDR1 MNHNS, CDR2 SASEGT.

This clonotype was counted between two and nine times. The CDR3 DNA follows: TGTGCCAGCAGTCCTCTCCACAGGGGCGCCGGGGAGCTGTTTTTT. Protein product: CASSPLHRGAGELFF. J is TRBJ2-2 and V is TRBV27; TRBD1 matches 7 bases. The CDR3 runs 15 residues. Germline V gene sequence: CDR1 MNHEY, CDR2 SMNVEV (reference sequence). The trim removed 5 bases at V and 6 bases at J, leaving 9 bases unmatched.

This chain joins TRBV7-9 and TRBJ1-4, with D hard to call. CDR3 length equals 14 residues. Germline-derived CDR1 and CDR2 are SEHNR and FQNEAQ (reference sequence). V was clipped by 5 bases and J by 2 bases, with 9 bases between them. The CDR3: CASSEAGTNEKLFF. The CDR3, as DNA: TGTGCCAGCAGCGAAGCTGGGACTAATGAAAAACTGTTTTTT. Full variable domain (rest looked up from reference TRBV7-9 and TRBJ1-4): DTGVSQNPRHKITKRGQNVTFRCDPISEHNRLYWYRQTLGQGPEFLTYFQNEAQLEKSRLLSDRFSAERPKGSFSTLEIQRTEQGDSAMYLCASSEAGTNEKLFFGSGTQLSVL.

The V gene is TRBV7-9, the J gene TRBJ2-3; TRBD2 matches 9 bases. Trimming removed 4 bases from V and 4 bases from J; junction bases left unmatched: 3. Germline-derived CDR1 and CDR2 are SEHNR and FQNEAQ (reference sequence). The CDR3 runs 14 residues. CDR3 loop: CASSSLAGADTQYF. The CDR3 DNA sequence: TGTGCCAGCAGCTCTTTAGCGGGAGCAGATACGCAGTATTTT.

This clonotype has more than one count but fewer than ten. The chain carries TRBV7-9 and TRBJ1-4; D gene uncertain. Germline V gene sequence: CDR1 SEHNR, CDR2 FQNEAQ (reference sequence). The V end was cut by 1 base, the J end by 7 bases, with 7 bases between. The CDR3 has 13 residues. CDR3 sequence (DNA): TGTGCCAGCAGCTTAGTAGGGATTGAAAAACTGTTTTTT. Translation: CASSLVGIEKLFF. The variable domain in full, with the rest retrieved from reference TRBV7-9 and TRBJ1-4, is DTGVSQNPRHKITKRGQNVTFRCDPISEHNRLYWYRQTLGQGPEFLTYFQNEAQLEKSRLLSDRFSAERPKGSFSTLEIQRTEQGDSAMYLCASSLVGIEKLFFGSGTQLSVL.